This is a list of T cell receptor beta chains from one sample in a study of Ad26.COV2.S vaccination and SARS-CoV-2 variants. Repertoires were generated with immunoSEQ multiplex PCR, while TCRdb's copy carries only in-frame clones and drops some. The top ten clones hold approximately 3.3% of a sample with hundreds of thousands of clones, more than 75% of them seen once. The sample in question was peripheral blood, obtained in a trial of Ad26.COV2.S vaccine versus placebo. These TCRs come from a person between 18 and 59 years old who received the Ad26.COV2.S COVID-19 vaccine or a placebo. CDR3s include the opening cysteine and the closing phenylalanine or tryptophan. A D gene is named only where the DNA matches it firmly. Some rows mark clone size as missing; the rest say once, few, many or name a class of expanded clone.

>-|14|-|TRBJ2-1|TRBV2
TGTGCCAGCAGTGAGGGGTATAGGGGCCATGAGCAGTTCTTC
CASSEGYRGHEQFF
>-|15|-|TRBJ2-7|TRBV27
TGTGCCAGCCGGGGGTACTCACAGGGGACCGGGAGGCAGTACTTC
CASRGYSQGTGRQYF
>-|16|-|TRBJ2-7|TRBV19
TGTGCCAGTAGTCCCCGCGGGACAGCGAGCTCCTACGAGCAGTACTTC
CASSPRGTASSYEQYF
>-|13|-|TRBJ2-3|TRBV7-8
TGTGCCAGCGGCCGACTAGTGGCAGATACGCAGTATTTT
CASGRLVADTQYF
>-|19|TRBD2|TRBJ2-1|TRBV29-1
TGCAGCGTTGATGGGTGGGTTATACGGACTAGCGGGTTATACAATGAGCAGTTCTTC
CSVDGWVIRTSGLYNEQFF
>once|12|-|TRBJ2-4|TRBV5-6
TGTGCCAGCAGCTCCGGGGGTTACATTCAGTACTTC
CASSSGGYIQYF
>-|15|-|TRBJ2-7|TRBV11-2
TGTGCCAGCAGCAGAGGCGACAGGGGCGGGAGCGAGCAGTACTTC
CASSRGDRGGSEQYF
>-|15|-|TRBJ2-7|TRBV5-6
TGTGCCAGCAGCCCATTAGCGGTTTTGGGTCTCGAGCAGTACTTC
CASSPLAVLGLEQYF
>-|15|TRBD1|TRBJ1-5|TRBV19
TGTGCCAGTAGTATAGGGACAGGGGTCAATCAGCCCCAGCATTTT
CASSIGTGVNQPQHF
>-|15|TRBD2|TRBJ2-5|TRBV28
TGTGCCAGCCGCGCTCGGGGGGTCGGCAGAGAGACCCAGTACTTC
CASRARGVGRETQYF
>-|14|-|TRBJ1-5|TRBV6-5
TGTGCCAGCAGTTACAGGAATGGGTGGCAGCCCCAGCATTTT
CASSYRNGWQPQHF
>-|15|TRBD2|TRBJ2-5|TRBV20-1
TGCAGTGCTAGTCCTAGCGGGGGGACCCAAGAGACCCAGTACTTC
CSASPSGGTQETQYF
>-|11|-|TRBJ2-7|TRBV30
TGTGCCTGGAGTGTATCCCCCCGCTACTACTTC
CAWSVSPRYYF
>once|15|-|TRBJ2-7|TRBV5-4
TGTGCCAGCAGCTTGCCCCGGGACTCAACCTACGAGCAGTACTTC
CASSLPRDSTYEQYF
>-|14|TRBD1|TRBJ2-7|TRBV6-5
TGTGCCAGCAGCAAAGGGGACAGTATCTACGAGCAGTACTTC
CASSKGDSIYEQYF
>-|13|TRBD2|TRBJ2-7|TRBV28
TGTGCCAGCAGTGCGGGACTAGCTTATGTGCAGTACTTC
CASSAGLAYVQYF
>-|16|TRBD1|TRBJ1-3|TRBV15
TGTGCCACCAGCAGAGATAGGGGGCGATCAGGAAACACCATATATTTT
CATSRDRGRSGNTIYF
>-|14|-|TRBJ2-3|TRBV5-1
TGCGCCAGCAACCCGGGAGAAGTCACAGATACGCAGTATTTT
CASNPGEVTDTQYF
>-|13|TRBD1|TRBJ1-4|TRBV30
TGTGCCTGGAGTGTTGGGACAGTTGAAAAACTGTTTTTT
CAWSVGTVEKLFF
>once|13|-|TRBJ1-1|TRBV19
TGTGCCAGTAGTAGGCACAGAGACACTGAAGCTTTCTTT
CASSRHRDTEAFF
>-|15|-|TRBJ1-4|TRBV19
TGTGCCAGTAGTATAGGGGGCAGAGGTGGAGAAAAACTGTTTTTT
CASSIGGRGGEKLFF
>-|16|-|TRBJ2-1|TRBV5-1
TGCGCCAGCAGCTCCCAAAGGGGGAGCTCCTACAATGAGCAGTTCTTC
CASSSQRGSSYNEQFF
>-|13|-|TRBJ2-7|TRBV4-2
TGTGCCAGCAGCCAAGCTGAATGGGGGGAGCAGTACTTC
CASSQAEWGEQYF
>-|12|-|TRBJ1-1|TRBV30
TGTGCCTGGAGATGGTCGAACACTGAAGCTTTCTTT
CAWRWSNTEAFF
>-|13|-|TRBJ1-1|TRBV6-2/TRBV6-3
TGTGCCAGCAGTTACTCGGAGAGGACTGAAGCTTTCTTT
CASSYSERTEAFF
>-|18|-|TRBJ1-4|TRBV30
TGTGCCTGGAGTGTAGGGCGATGGGGGGGCGCAGGAAATGAAAAACTGTTTTTT
CAWSVGRWGGAGNEKLFF